The clone carrying this T cell receptor beta chain has only a few counts. Its specificity is unknown. One entry per CDR3 protein, called by TCRdb with MiXCR from the 5' RACE reads. The profile covers 550,000 to 800,000 distinct CDR3 sequences, with 7% to 7.5% appearing a single time and 1.6% taken by the ten largest. This record comes from a study of identical twins. The length of the CDR3 is 13 residues. Germline assignment: CDR1 SGHRS and CDR2 YFSETQ. V was clipped by 0 bases and J by 8 bases, with 11 bases between them. Study-level points and caveats: Fewer insertions were carried by abundant cord blood beta clonotypes, but none was seen in memory repertoires.

Another study also made use of these data, one on yellow fever vaccine responses in identical twins.

The sample comprised PBMCs. This clonotype originated in a woman in her late teens or twenties in good health. This sequence joins TRBV5-1 and TRBJ1-2; the D gene is possibly TRBD1 (5 bases). CDR3 DNA: TGCGCCAGCAGCTTGGGGACACCCAAAGGCTACACCTTC. This gives the protein CASSLGTPKGYTF.